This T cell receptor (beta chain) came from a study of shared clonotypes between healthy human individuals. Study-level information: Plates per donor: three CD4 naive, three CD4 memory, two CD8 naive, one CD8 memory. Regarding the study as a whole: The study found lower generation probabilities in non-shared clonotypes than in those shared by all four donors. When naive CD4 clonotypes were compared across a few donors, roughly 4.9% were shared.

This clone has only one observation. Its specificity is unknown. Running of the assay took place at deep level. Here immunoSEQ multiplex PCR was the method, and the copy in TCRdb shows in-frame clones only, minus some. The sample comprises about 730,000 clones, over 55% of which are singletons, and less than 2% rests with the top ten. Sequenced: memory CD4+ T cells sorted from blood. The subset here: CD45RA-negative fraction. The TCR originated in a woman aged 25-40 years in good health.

DNA for the CDR3: TGCAGTGCTCATCAGGGGAACGAGCAGTACTTC. It is translated as CSAHQGNEQYF. V usage is TRBV20-1 and J usage is TRBJ2-7, with a weak D call TRBD1 (6 bases). The CDR3 loop spans 11 amino acids. Trimming stripped 5 bases from V and 5 bases from J, with 10 bases between. Per the germline V gene, CDR1 is DFQATT and CDR2 is SNEGSKA (reference sequence).